One and the same sample provided the 9 T cell receptor beta chains below, sequenced in a study of lymphopenia after photon versus proton radiotherapy. Sequenced by immunoSEQ multiplex PCR; TCRdb stores in-frame clones only, minus some. The sample has 25,000 to 30,000 clones, 75% to 90% seen once. This sample comprised peripheral blood, obtained from a patient treated with photon-based radiotherapy. Receptors were obtained from a woman in her forties or fifties with pancreatic cancer.

The chain employs TRBV6-6 and TRBJ2-1, with TRBD1 identical over 11 bases. Trimming took 2 bases from V and 12 from J; bases not matched to a gene: 9. There are 15 residues in the CDR3. In germline, CDR1 is MNHNY, CDR2 SVGAGI (reference sequence). CDR3 nucleotide sequence: TGTGCCAGCAGTTACGGACAGGGGGCCCCGTCGGGGCAGTTCTTC. Amino acid sequence: CASSYGQGAPSGQFF.

This chain uses TRBV16 with TRBJ1-5, with D unclear. Germline V gene lookup returns CDR1 KGHSY and CDR2 FQNENV. V dropped 0 bases and J dropped 5 bases, with 8 bases sitting between them. CDR3 length: 14 residues. CDR3 region: CASSQSGYDQPQHF. The CDR3 coding sequence is TGTGCCAGCAGCCAATCAGGGTACGATCAGCCCCAGCATTTT.

This clone has only one observation. The CDR3 loop reads CASSSTGGSETQYF. The CDR3 nucleotides read TGTGCCAGCAGCTCGACAGGGGGCTCGGAGACCCAGTACTTC. The chain uses TRBV7-9 and TRBJ2-5; TRBD1 agrees at 10 bases. Germline-derived CDR1 and CDR2 are SEHNR and FQNEAQ (reference sequence). The CDR3 loop spans 14 amino acids. Germline trimming cut 4 bases from V and 5 bases from J; bases unmatched to any gene: 4.

The chain is built from TRBV7-9 and TRBJ2-7, with D possibly being TRBD1 (5 bases). CDR3 size: 15 residues. CDR1 is SEHNR and CDR2 is FQNEAQ in the germline V gene (reference sequence). Trimming pared 5 bases from V and 5 bases from J, leaving 19 bases between. This chain's CDR3 is CASSPVGQGANEQYF. The CDR3, as DNA: TGTGCCAGCAGCCCGGTGGGGCAGGGTGCAAACGAGCAGTACTTC.

The chain has TRBV27 and TRBJ2-3; 7 nucleotides line up with TRBD2. Per the germline V gene, CDR1 is MNHEY and CDR2 is SMNVEV (reference sequence). The CDR3 length is 14 residues. With V trimmed by 3 bases and J by 1 base, 1 base remained unmatched. DNA for the CDR3: TGTGCCAGCAGTTTTACTAGCGGCACAGATACGCAGTATTTT. Residues: CASSFTSGTDTQYF.

The rearrangement uses TRBV19 and TRBJ1-4, with a tentative D call TRBD1 (5 bases). Trimming stripped 7 bases from V and 0 bases from J, with 9 bases between. Germline CDR1 LNHDA, CDR2 SQIVND (reference sequence). The CDR3 runs to 14 residues. The CDR3 nucleotides read TGTGCCAGTACGGACACTCCAACTAATGAAAAACTGTTTTTT. Translated: CASTDTPTNEKLFF. The whole variable domain, remainder taken from reference TRBV19 and TRBJ1-4, is DGGITQSPKYLFRKEGQNVTLSCEQNLNHDAMYWYRQDPGQGLRLIYYSQIVNDFQKGDIAEGYSVSREKKESFPLTVTSAQKNPTAFYLCASTDTPTNEKLFFGSGTQLSVL.

The chain employs TRBV29-1 and TRBJ2-1, with TRBD1 as a possible D gene (7 bases). Germline CDR1 is SQVTM and CDR2 is ANQGSEA. V dropped 4 bases and J dropped 0 bases, with 13 bases sitting between them. The CDR3 is made up of 15 amino acids. This chain's CDR3 is CSVVEGAGSYNEQFF. In DNA form, the CDR3 reads TGCAGCGTTGTGGAGGGGGCGGGCTCCTACAATGAGCAGTTCTTC.

This clone rates as medium-sized (0.01 to 0.1%). J is TRBJ2-7 and V is TRBV7-8; no clear D gene. CDR1 and CDR2 (germline): SGHVS, FQNEAQ. Deletions cut 5 bases from V and 9 bases from J, with 11 bases between. The CDR3 length is 11 residues. CDR3 DNA sequence: TGTGCCAGCAGCAGCAGCCTGGGGCAGTACTTC. It encodes CASSSSLGQYF. Full variable domain (remainder filled in from reference TRBV7-8 and TRBJ2-7): GAGVSQSPRYKVAKRGQDVALRCDPISGHVSLFWYQQALGQGPEFLTYFQNEAQLDKSGLPSDRFFAERPEGSVSTLKIQRTQQEDSAVYLCASSSSLGQYFGPGTRLTVT.

The rearrangement links TRBV7-9 to TRBJ2-7; 7 nucleotides agree with TRBD1. Germline values: CDR1 SEHNR, CDR2 FQNEAQ (reference sequence). Trimming removed 5 bases from V and 6 bases from J; junction bases left unmatched: 10. The CDR3 consists of 14 residues. CDR3: CASSILLTGSEQYF. CDR3 DNA: TGTGCCAGCAGCATCCTTTTGACAGGGAGCGAGCAGTACTTC.